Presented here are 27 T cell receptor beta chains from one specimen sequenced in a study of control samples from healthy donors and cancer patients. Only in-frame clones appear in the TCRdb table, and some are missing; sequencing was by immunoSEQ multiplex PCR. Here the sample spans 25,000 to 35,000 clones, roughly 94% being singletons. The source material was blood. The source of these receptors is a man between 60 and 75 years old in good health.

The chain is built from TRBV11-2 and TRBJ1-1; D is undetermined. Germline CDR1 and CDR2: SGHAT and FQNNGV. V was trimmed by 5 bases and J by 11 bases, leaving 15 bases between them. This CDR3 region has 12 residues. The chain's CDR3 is CASSLGRGPAFF. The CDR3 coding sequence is TGTGCCAGCAGCCTGGGGAGAGGGCCCGCTTTCTTT.

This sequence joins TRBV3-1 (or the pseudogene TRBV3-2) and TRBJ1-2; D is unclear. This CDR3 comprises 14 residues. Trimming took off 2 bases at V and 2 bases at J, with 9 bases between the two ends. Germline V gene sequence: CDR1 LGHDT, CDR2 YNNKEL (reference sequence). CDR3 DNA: TGTGCCAGCAGCCAACTCCCTCCGAACTATGGCTACACCTTC. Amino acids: CASSQLPPNYGYTF.

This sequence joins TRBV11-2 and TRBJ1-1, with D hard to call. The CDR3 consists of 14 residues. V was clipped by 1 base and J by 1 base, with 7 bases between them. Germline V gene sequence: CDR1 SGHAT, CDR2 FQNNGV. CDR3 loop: CASSLGPANTEAFF. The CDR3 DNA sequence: TGTGCCAGCAGCTTAGGACCAGCGAACACTGAAGCTTTCTTT.

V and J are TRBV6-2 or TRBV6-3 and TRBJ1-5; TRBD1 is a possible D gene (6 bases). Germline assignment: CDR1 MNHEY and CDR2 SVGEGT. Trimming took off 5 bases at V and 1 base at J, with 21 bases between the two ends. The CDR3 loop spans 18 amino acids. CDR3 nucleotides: TGTGCCAGCAGTCGGAACCCCTCCACAGGGACAAGCAATCAGCCCCAGCATTTT. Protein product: CASSRNPSTGTSNQPQHF.

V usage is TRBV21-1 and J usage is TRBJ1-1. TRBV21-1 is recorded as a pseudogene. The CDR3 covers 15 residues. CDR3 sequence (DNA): TGTGCCAGCAGCGGTAGGGGGGCCCCGAACACTGAAGCTTTCTTT. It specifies CASSGRGAPNTEAFF.

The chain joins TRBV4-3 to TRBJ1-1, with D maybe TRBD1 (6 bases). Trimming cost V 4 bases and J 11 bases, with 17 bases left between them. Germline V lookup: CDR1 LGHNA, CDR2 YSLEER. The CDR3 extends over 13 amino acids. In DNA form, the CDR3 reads TGCGCCAGCAGCCCCGAGGGGGGGATGAAGGCTTTCTTT. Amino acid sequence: CASSPEGGMKAFF.

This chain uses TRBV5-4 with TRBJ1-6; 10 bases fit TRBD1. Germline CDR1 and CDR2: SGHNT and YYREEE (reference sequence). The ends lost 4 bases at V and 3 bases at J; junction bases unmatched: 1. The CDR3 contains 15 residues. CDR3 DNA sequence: TGTGCCAGCAGCCGGACAGGGGGCTATAATTCACCCCTCCACTTT. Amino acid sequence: CASSRTGGYNSPLHF. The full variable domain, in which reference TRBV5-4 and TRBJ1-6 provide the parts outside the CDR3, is ETGVTQSPTHLIKTRGQQVTLRCSSQSGHNTVSWYQQALGQGPQFIFQYYREEENGRGNFPPRFSGLQFPNYSSELNVNALELDDSALYLCASSRTGGYNSPLHFGNGTRLTVT.

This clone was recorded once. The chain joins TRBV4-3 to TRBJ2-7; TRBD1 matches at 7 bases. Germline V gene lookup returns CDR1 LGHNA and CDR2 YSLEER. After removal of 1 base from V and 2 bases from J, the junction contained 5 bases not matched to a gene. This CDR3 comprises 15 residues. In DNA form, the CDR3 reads TGCGCCAGCAGCCAAGCATCTGGACAGGCCTACGAGCAGTACTTC. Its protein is CASSQASGQAYEQYF.

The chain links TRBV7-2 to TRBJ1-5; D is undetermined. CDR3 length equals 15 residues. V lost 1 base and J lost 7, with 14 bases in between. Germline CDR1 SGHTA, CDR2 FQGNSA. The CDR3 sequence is CASSLGVGVRQPQHF. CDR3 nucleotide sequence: TGTGCCAGCAGCTTAGGGGTCGGGGTAAGGCAGCCCCAGCATTTT.

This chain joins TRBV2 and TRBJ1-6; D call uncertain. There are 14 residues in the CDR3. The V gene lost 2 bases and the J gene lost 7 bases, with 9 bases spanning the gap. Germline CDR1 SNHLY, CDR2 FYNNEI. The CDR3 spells CASSERVGNSPLHF. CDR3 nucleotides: TGTGCCAGCAGTGAAAGGGTCGGGAATTCACCCCTCCACTTT.

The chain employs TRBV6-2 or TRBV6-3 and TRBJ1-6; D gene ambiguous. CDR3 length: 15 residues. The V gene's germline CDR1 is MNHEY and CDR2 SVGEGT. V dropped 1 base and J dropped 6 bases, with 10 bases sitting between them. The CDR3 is CASSYYWGSNSPLHF. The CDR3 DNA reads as TGTGCCAGCAGTTACTATTGGGGATCTAATTCACCCCTCCACTTT.

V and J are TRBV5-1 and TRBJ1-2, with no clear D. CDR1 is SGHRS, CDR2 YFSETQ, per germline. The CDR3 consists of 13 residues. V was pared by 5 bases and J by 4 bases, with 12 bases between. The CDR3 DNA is TGCGCCAGCAGATCTGGGGAGATCTATGGCTACACCTTC. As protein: CASRSGEIYGYTF.

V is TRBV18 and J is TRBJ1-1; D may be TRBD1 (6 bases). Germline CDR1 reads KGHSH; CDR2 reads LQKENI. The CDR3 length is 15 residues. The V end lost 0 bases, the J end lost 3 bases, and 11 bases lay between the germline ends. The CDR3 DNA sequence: TGTGCCAGCTCACCACCGGGGGGGCGTGACACTGAAGCTTTCTTT. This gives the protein CASSPPGGRDTEAFF.

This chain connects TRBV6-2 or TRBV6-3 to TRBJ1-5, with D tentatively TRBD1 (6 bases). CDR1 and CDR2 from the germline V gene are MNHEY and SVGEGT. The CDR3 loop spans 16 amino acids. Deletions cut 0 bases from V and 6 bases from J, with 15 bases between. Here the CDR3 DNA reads TGTGCCAGCAGTTACTCGTCAGGGGTTTCTGGTCAGCCCCAGCATTTT. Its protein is CASSYSSGVSGQPQHF.

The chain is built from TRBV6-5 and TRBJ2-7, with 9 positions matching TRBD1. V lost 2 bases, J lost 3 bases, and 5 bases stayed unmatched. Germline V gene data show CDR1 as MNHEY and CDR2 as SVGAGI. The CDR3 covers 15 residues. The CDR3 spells CASSYRDRAFYEQYF. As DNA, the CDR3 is TGTGCCAGCAGTTACAGGGACAGGGCATTCTACGAGCAGTACTTC.

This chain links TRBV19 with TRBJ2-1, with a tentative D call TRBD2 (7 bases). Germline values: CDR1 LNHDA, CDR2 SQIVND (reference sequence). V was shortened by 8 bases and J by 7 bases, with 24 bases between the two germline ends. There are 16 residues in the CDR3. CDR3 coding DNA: TGTGCCAGTCACACCAGAGGGGGGGGACCGCGGAATGAGCAGTTCTTC. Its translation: CASHTRGGGPRNEQFF. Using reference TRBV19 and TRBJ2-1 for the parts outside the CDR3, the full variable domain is DGGITQSPKYLFRKEGQNVTLSCEQNLNHDAMYWYRQDPGQGLRLIYYSQIVNDFQKGDIAEGYSVSREKKESFPLTVTSAQKNPTAFYLCASHTRGGGPRNEQFFGPGTRLTVL.

The CDR3 here is CASSPDAVRAEQYF. CDR3 nucleotide sequence: TGTGCCAGCAGTCCGGACGCCGTTCGAGCTGAGCAGTACTTC. This chain joins TRBV6-2 or TRBV6-3 and TRBJ2-7; D not certain. The CDR3 covers 14 residues. V lost 5 bases to trimming and J lost 7 bases, with 18 bases between them. Per germline, CDR1 MNHEY and CDR2 SVGEGT.

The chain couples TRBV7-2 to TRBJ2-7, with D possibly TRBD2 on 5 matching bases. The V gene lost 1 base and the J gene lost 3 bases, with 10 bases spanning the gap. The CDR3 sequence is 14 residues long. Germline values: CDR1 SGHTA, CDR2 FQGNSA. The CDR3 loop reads CASSLERDYYEQYF. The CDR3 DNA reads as TGTGCCAGCAGCTTAGAACGGGATTACTACGAGCAGTACTTC.

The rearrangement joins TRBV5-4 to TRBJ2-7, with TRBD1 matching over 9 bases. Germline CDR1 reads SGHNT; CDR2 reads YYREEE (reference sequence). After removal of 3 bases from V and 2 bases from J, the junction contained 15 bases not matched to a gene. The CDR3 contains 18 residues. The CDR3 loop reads CASSSGMGGGQGAYEQYF. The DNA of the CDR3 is TGTGCCAGCAGCTCCGGTATGGGTGGGGGACAGGGCGCCTACGAGCAGTACTTC.

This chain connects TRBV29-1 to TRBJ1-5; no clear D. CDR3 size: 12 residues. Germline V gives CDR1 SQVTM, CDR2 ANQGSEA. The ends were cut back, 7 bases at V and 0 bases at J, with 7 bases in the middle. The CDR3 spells CSAGYSNQPQHF. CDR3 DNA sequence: TGCAGCGCGGGGTATAGCAATCAGCCCCAGCATTTT.

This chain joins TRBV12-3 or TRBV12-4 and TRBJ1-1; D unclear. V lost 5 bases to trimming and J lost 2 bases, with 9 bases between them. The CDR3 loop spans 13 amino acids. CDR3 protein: CASSPNTNTEAFF. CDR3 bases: TGTGCCAGCAGTCCTAACACAAACACTGAAGCTTTCTTT.

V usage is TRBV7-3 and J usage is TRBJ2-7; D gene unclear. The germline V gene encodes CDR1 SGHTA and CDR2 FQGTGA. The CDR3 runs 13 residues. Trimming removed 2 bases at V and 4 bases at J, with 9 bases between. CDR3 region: CASSLGPEYEQYF. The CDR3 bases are TGTGCCAGCAGCTTAGGTCCGGAATACGAGCAGTACTTC.

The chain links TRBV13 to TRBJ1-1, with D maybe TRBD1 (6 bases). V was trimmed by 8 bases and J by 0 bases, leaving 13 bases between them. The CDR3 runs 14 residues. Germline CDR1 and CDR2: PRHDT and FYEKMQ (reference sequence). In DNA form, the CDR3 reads TGTGCCAGCTGGAAGGGGACAATGAACACTGAAGCTTTCTTT. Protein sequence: CASWKGTMNTEAFF.

The CDR3 bases are TGTGCCAGCAGTTCCGGGACAGGGGAAGAAGCTTTCTTT. It is translated as CASSSGTGEEAFF. This chain connects TRBV28 to TRBJ1-1; TRBD1 matches at 10 bases. The J segment lost 8 bases and the V segment lost 4 bases, leaving 4 bases of the junction unmatched. Germline values: CDR1 MDHEN, CDR2 SYDVKM. CDR3 length: 13 amino acids.

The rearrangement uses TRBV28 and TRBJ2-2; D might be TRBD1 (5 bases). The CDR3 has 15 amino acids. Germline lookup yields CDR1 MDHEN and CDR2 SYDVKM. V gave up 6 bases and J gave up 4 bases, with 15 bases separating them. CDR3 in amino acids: CASSPSGWGTGELFF. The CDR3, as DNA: TGTGCCAGCAGCCCCTCAGGGTGGGGCACCGGGGAGCTGTTTTTT. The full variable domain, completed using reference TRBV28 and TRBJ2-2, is DVKVTQSSRYLVKRTGEKVFLECVQDMDHENMFWYRQDPGLGLRLIYFSYDVKMKEKGDIPEGYSVSREKKERFSLILESASTNQTSMYLCASSPSGWGTGELFFGEGSRLTVL.

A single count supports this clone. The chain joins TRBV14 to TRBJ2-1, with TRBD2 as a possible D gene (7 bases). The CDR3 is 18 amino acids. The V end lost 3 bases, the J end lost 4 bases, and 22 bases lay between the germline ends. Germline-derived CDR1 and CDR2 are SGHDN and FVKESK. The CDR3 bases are TGTGCCAGCAGCCAGACAAGTTTGCGGCGGGGGCTGTACAATGAGCAGTTCTTC. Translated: CASSQTSLRRGLYNEQFF.

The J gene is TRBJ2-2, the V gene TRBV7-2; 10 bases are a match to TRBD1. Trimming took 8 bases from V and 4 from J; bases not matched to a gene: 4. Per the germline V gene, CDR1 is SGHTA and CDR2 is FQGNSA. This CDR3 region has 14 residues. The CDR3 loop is CASSGQGGTGELFF. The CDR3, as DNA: TGTGCCAGCTCCGGACAGGGGGGCACCGGGGAGCTGTTTTTT.